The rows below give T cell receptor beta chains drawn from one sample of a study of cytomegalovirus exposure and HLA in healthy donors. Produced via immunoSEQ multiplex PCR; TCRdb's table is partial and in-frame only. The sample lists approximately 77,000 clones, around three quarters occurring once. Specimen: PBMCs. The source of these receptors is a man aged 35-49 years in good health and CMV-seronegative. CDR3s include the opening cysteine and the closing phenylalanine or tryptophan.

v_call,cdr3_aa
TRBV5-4,CASRREGLNTEAFF
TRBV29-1,CSVTLNTEAFF
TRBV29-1,CSVDPHRGPAEAFF
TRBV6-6,CASRGTTVQGARGYTF
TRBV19,CASSITGQGYYEQYF
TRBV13,CASSPKGGIITEAFF
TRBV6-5,CASSYATGLVAFF
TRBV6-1,CASSVFYEQYF
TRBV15,CATSTAGLVNNEQFF
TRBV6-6,CATSGLSGTGELFF
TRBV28,CASSLGTSGENIQYF
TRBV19,CASSMTGLNTGELFF
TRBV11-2,CASSSGTSEADTQYF
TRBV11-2,CASSLGSGRAGEQYF